This T cell receptor (beta chain) was found in a study of T-cell reconstitution after alpha-beta-depleted transplantation in children. It was with unique molecular identifiers that the TCRbeta library was prepared. From the PCR reads, TCRdb called clonotypes with MiXCR, one entry per CDR3 protein. The profile covers about 270,000 distinct CDR3 sequences, with 9.9% appearing a single time and 9.5% to 13% taken by the ten largest. Sequenced here: PBMCs from the stem cell graft donor, sampled from the stem cell graft. The receptor's source is a human donor who donated a stem cell graft to a child with SCID.

CDR3 bases: TGTGCCAGCAGTTTAAGTCTCAGGGCTTACTCTGGAAACACCATATATTTT. Its translation is CASSLSLRAYSGNTIYF. The chain combines TRBV12-3 or TRBV12-4 with TRBJ1-3; D perhaps matches TRBD1 (5 bases). The CDR3 covers 17 residues. V lost 2 bases to trimming and J lost 0 bases, with 14 bases between them.